The 24 T cell receptor beta chains in this list originate from one sample, sequenced in a study of T cell repertoires in cytomegalovirus infection. For these receptors, no antigen is known. In TCRdb, the reads were re-called with MiXCR into one record per CDR3 protein. The sample has 830,000 or so distinct CDR3 sequences; 30% to 35% are singletons. The sample here was cultured CD8+ T cells from PBMCs, taken from culture after CMV antigen stimulation. These receptors all stem from a human donor in good health (CMV status not recorded). Some clones in this sample may be carry-over from other donors' samples.

CDR3 DNA sequence: TGTGCCAGCAGTTTAGGGTCAGGGCTTGGCTACACCTTC. Its protein product is CASSLGSGLGYTF. This sequence joins TRBV12-3 or TRBV12-4 and TRBJ1-2; D possibly corresponds to TRBD1 (5 bases). CDR3 length: 13 amino acids. Between the trimmed V and J ends, which lost 1 base and 7 bases, there was a span of 10 bases.

This clonotype has ten or more counts. The chain carries TRBV7-9 and TRBJ2-7; D not certain. The germline V and J ends were trimmed by 6 bases and 5 bases, with 11 bases remaining between them. The CDR3 contains 12 residues. CDR1 is SEHNR, CDR2 FQNEAQ, per germline (reference sequence). The CDR3 protein is CASSRSPDEQYV. For the CDR3, the DNA is TGTGCCAGCAGTCGGAGCCCTGACGAGCAGTACGTC.

This chain connects TRBV7-6 to TRBJ1-1; D is unclear. Germline lookup yields CDR1 SGHVS and CDR2 FNYEAQ. Trimming cost V 1 base and J 5 bases, with 14 bases left between them. There are 15 residues in the CDR3. CDR3 sequence (DNA): TGTGCCAGCAGCTTAGATCCACTAGCGGATACTGAAGCTTTCTTT. Its protein is CASSLDPLADTEAFF.

The chain carries TRBV28 and TRBJ2-7; unclear D gene. V was shortened by 2 bases and J by 2 bases, with 13 bases between the two germline ends. Germline CDR1 and CDR2: MDHEN and SYDVKM. The CDR3 consists of 15 residues. In nucleotides, the CDR3 is TGTGCCAGCAGTTTAAGCCCAAGGGATACCTACGAGCAGTACGTC. Protein: CASSLSPRDTYEQYV.

The CDR3 DNA sequence: TGTGCCAGCAGACCTGGACTAGCGGGGGGCTCCTACAATGAGCAGTTCTTC. Protein: CASRPGLAGGSYNEQFF. This chain uses TRBV28 with TRBJ2-1; 14 bases map to TRBD2. This CDR3 has 17 residues. Germline V gene data show CDR1 as MDHEN and CDR2 as SYDVKM. Trimming took 6 bases from V and 0 from J; bases not matched to a gene: 4.

This clonotype was counted a few times. The chain couples TRBV7-8 to TRBJ1-2; unclear D gene. The germline V and J ends were trimmed by 0 bases and 3 bases, with 17 bases remaining between them. Germline assignment: CDR1 SGHVS and CDR2 FQNEAQ. CDR3 length: 17 residues. The CDR3 sequence is CASSLARWREVDYGYTF. DNA of the CDR3: TGTGCCAGCAGCTTAGCGCGGTGGAGGGAGGTAGACTATGGCTACACCTTC.

Note on this clonotype: The junction departs from the called germline gene at one end, perhaps through a read error. The rearrangement links TRBV29-1 to TRBJ1-1; D unresolved. Germline V gene data show CDR1 as SQVTM and CDR2 as ANQGSEA. CDR3 size: 13 residues. As DNA, the CDR3 is TGCAGCGAGCTGACATCTCCGAACGCTGAAGCTTTCTTT. Translating it yields CSELTSPNAEAFF.

The chain links TRBV6-5 to TRBJ2-7, with 9 bases identical to TRBD2. Germline V CDR1 and CDR2: MNHEY, SVGAGI. The CDR3 has 17 amino acids. Germline trimming cut 2 bases from V and 3 bases from J; bases unmatched to any gene: 11. The CDR3 reads CASSYKGTSPRFYEQYF. The CDR3 coding sequence is TGTGCCAGCAGTTACAAGGGGACTAGCCCCCGCTTCTACGAGCAGTACTTC.

This clonotype was seen at least ten times. J is TRBJ2-2 and V is TRBV11-2; TRBD2 agrees at 8 bases. Germline loops: CDR1 SGHAT, CDR2 FQNNGV. There are 16 residues in the CDR3. With V trimmed by 4 bases and J by 2 bases, 6 bases remained unmatched. The CDR3 DNA reads as TGTGCCAGCAGCTGGGTAGCGGGGTTCAACACCGGGGAGCTGTTTTTT. It encodes CASSWVAGFNTGELFF.

The chain is built from TRBV7-9 and TRBJ2-5; D gene uncertain. With 2 bases removed from V and 4 bases from J, the gap between germline ends came to 8 bases. The CDR3 is 13 residues long. Germline V gives CDR1 SEHNR, CDR2 FQNEAQ (reference sequence). Here the CDR3 reads CASSLQRRETQYF. The CDR3 nucleotides read TGTGCCAGCAGCTTACAGAGGCGAGAGACCCAGTACTTC.

The chain links TRBV12-3 or TRBV12-4 to TRBJ2-7, with D possibly matching TRBD2 (6 bases). Trimming shortened V by 6 bases and J by 3 bases, and 30 bases separated the two germline ends. The CDR3 extends over 19 amino acids. The CDR3 loop is CASSRPDRVIWLASYEQYV. In DNA form, the CDR3 reads TGTGCCAGCAGCCGCCCAGACCGCGTCATTTGGCTAGCGAGCTACGAGCAGTACGTC.

On this clonotype: The junction departs from germline at one end; a sequencing error may be responsible. The chain links TRBV12-3 or TRBV12-4 to TRBJ1-1; D gene uncertain. The CDR3 runs 12 residues. CDR3 DNA: TGTGCCAGCAGATTAGCGGGCCCGGAAGCTTTCTTT. It specifies CASRLAGPEAFF.

This clonotype was seen once. The DNA for the CDR3 is TGCGCCAGCAGCCTGGTAAACAGGGGGCATACTGAAGCTTTCTTT. Protein product: CASSLVNRGHTEAFF. The rearrangement links TRBV5-1 to TRBJ1-1; 9 bases are a match to TRBD1. From germline, CDR1 is SGHRS and CDR2 YFSETQ. CDR3 size: 15 residues. V gave up 4 bases and J gave up 5 bases; unmatched junction bases: 9.

The gene calls are TRBV6-2 or TRBV6-3 and TRBJ2-3; no reliable D call. V was cut by 6 bases and J by 4 bases, with 8 bases left in between. CDR1 MNHEY and CDR2 SVGEGT come from the germline V gene. The CDR3 totals 12 residues. CDR3 in amino acids: CASSRYADTQYF. CDR3 sequence (DNA): TGTGCCAGCAGCCGCTATGCAGATACGCAGTATTTT.

In this sample, this clonotype turned up a few times. The chain uses TRBV6-1 and TRBJ1-5, with D maybe TRBD1 (6 bases). Trimming removed 4 bases from V and 1 base from J, with 11 bases in between. Looked up from germline, CDR1 is MNHNS and CDR2 is SASEGT. This CDR3 spans 15 amino acids. In DNA form, the CDR3 reads TGTGCCAGCAGTGTTGACAGGTCCAGCAATCAGCCCCAGCATTTT. Its protein is CASSVDRSSNQPQHF.

The J gene is TRBJ2-1, the V gene TRBV7-6; D is unresolved. The V end lost 4 bases, the J end lost 0 bases, and 13 bases lay between the germline ends. The CDR3 is 16 amino acids. Germline V gives CDR1 SGHVS, CDR2 FNYEAQ. Here the CDR3 reads CASSSQVPPSYNEQFF. Here the CDR3 DNA reads TGTGCCAGCAGCTCTCAGGTTCCCCCCTCCTACAATGAGCAGTTCTTC.

This clonotype has just a few counts. The genes are TRBV11-2 and TRBJ2-6; 7 nucleotides align to TRBD1. Trimming at V came to 8 bases and at J to 0 bases, leaving 1 base not matched to a gene. Germline CDR1 SGHAT, CDR2 FQNNGV. The CDR3 consists of 14 residues. The CDR3 DNA reads TGTGCCAGCGCAGGGGGCTCTGGGGCCAACGTCCTGACTTTC. Translated, it gives CASAGGSGANVLTF.

The chain joins TRBV2 to TRBJ1-4; unclear D gene. The CDR3 spans 15 residues. V was trimmed by 7 bases and J by 3 bases, leaving 15 bases between them. Germline V CDR1 and CDR2: SNHLY, FYNNEI. The CDR3, as DNA: TGTGCCAGCATTCGCCCCGAGGGTGCTAATGAAAAACTGTTTTTT. This translates into CASIRPEGANEKLFF.

J is TRBJ1-4 and V is TRBV2; 7 nucleotides match TRBD1. In germline, CDR1 is SNHLY, CDR2 FYNNEI. The CDR3 contains 14 residues. J gave up 2 bases and V 5 bases, and 2 bases lay outside the gene matches. In DNA form, the CDR3 reads TGTGCCAGCAGTACAGGGGTTACTAATGAAAAACTGTTTTTT. Translating it yields CASSTGVTNEKLFF.

This chain uses TRBV14 with TRBJ2-7; no reliable D call. With 3 bases removed from V and 3 bases from J, the gap between germline ends came to 6 bases. Germline assignment: CDR1 SGHDN and CDR2 FVKESK. The CDR3 loop spans 12 amino acids. As DNA, the CDR3 is TGTGCCAGCAGCCATCAGGTCTACGAGCAGTACTTC. Residues: CASSHQVYEQYF.

This clonotype has only a few counts. This chain uses TRBV3-1 with TRBJ2-1, with D maybe TRBD1 (5 bases). This CDR3 region has 14 residues. The V end lost 0 bases, the J end lost 10 bases, and 13 bases lay between the germline ends. CDR1 and CDR2 from the germline V gene are LGHDT and YNNKEL (reference sequence). CDR3 DNA sequence: TGTGCCAGCAGCCAAGATCTTGGGGCCTGGGAGCAGTTCTTC. Amino acid sequence: CASSQDLGAWEQFF.

This clonotype has ten or more counts. The chain is built from TRBV7-9 and TRBJ1-5; a possible D gene is TRBD1 (5 bases). Trimming pared 3 bases from V and 1 base from J, leaving 7 bases between. The germline V gene encodes CDR1 SEHNR and CDR2 FQNEAQ (reference sequence). The CDR3 consists of 14 residues. The CDR3 protein is CASSLPGSNQPQHF. For the CDR3, the DNA is TGTGCCAGCAGCTTGCCAGGGAGCAATCAGCCCCAGCATTTT.

This clonotype was seen repeatedly, ten times or more. The chain uses TRBV7-6 and TRBJ2-5; 9 positions agree with TRBD1. Germline V gene lookup returns CDR1 SGHVS and CDR2 FNYEAQ. The CDR3 loop spans 14 amino acids. The ends lost 4 bases at V and 2 bases at J; junction bases unmatched: 2. The CDR3 DNA reads as TGTGCCAGCAGCTACGGGACAGGGCAAGAGACCCAGTACTTC. As protein: CASSYGTGQETQYF.

This clonotype was counted between two and nine times. This chain joins TRBV20-1 and TRBJ2-1, with D tentatively TRBD2 (6 bases). Trimming stripped 6 bases from V and 2 bases from J, with 17 bases between. Germline V gives CDR1 DFQATT, CDR2 SNEGSKA (reference sequence). The CDR3 has 15 amino acids. In DNA, the CDR3 is TGCAGTGCCACCTCTCGCGGGGTCCCCTACAATGAGCAGTTCTTC. This gives the protein CSATSRGVPYNEQFF.